The 6 T cell receptor beta chains presented below share a single source sample, sequenced in a study of control samples from healthy donors and cancer patients. Measured with immunoSEQ multiplex PCR; TCRdb has only the in-frame clones, and not every one. The table records 400,000 to 500,000 clones, 90% of them present only once. The sequencing sample was made of PBMCs. These receptors were collected from a man aged 40-55 years with head and neck cancer.

The V gene is TRBV3-1 (or the pseudogene TRBV3-2), the J gene TRBJ1-1, with unresolved D. V lost 5 bases and J 7 bases, leaving 11 bases between the germline ends. Per the germline V gene, CDR1 is LGHDT and CDR2 is YNNKEL (reference sequence). The CDR3 spans 12 residues. CDR3 bases: TGTGCCAGCAGCTACAGACCACATGAAGCTTTCTTT. It specifies CASSYRPHEAFF.

The genes are TRBV2 and TRBJ1-3; 9 positions match TRBD1. The CDR3 loop spans 15 amino acids. J was trimmed by 2 bases and V by 5 bases; bases with no gene match: 4. From germline, CDR1 is SNHLY and CDR2 FYNNEI. The CDR3 here is CASSPQGAAGNTIYF. Written as DNA, the CDR3 is TGTGCCAGCAGTCCACAGGGGGCCGCTGGAAACACCATATATTTT.

V usage is TRBV5-1 and J usage is TRBJ2-7; 11 bases agree with TRBD2. Germline assignment: CDR1 SGHRS and CDR2 YFSETQ. The CDR3 extends over 15 amino acids. The V and J ends lost 4 bases and 1 base, in that order; junction bases with no gene match: 4. In DNA, the CDR3 is TGCGCCAGCAGCCCACTAGCGGGAGATTCCTACGAGCAGTACTTC. Translating gives CASSPLAGDSYEQYF.

A single count supports this clone. The rearrangement uses TRBV18 and TRBJ1-1, with 10 bases lining up with TRBD1. CDR3 size: 15 residues. The junction had 6 bases not matched to a gene; V was cut back by 2 bases and J by 6 bases. Germline V gene lookup returns CDR1 KGHSH and CDR2 LQKENI. CDR3 DNA: TGTGCCAGCTCACCAGAACTTGGACAGGGGGCTGAAGCTTTCTTT. Its translation is CASSPELGQGAEAFF.

The chain links TRBV10-1 to TRBJ2-7, with 10 bases matching TRBD2. This CDR3 spans 17 amino acids. CDR1 is WNHNN and CDR2 is SYGVQD in the germline V gene (reference sequence). Losses at the gene ends were 4 bases for V and 5 bases for J; bases not matched to a gene: 14. CDR3 loop: CASSATLSGTSVDEQYF. The CDR3 region has the DNA TGCGCCAGCAGTGCTACCCTCTCCGGGACTAGCGTAGACGAGCAGTACTTC.

The CDR3 loop reads CSVGARSTGELFF. The CDR3 DNA reads as TGCAGCGTTGGAGCTAGGTCCACCGGGGAGCTGTTTTTT. This chain links TRBV29-1 with TRBJ2-2; D gene uncertain. V was pared by 4 bases and J by 4 bases, with 10 bases between. This CDR3 is built from 13 residues. From germline, CDR1 is SQVTM and CDR2 ANQGSEA.